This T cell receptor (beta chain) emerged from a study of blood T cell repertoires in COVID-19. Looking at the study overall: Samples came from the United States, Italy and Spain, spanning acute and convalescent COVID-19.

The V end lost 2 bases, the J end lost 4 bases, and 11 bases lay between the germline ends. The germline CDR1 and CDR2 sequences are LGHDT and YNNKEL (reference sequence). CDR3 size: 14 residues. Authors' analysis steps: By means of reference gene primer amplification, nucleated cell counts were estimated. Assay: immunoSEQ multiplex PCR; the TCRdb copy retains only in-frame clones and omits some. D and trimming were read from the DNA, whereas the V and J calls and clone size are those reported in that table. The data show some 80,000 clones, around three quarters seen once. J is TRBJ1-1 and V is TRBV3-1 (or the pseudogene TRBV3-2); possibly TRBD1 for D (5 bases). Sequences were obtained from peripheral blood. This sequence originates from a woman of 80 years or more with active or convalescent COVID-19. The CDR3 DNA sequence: TGTGCCAGCAGCCAACAGGGTGATGCCACTGAAGCTTTCTTT. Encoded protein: CASSQQGDATEAFF.